This T cell receptor (beta chain) derives from a study of Tregs in tolerant kidney transplant recipients. Concerning this clone itself: Antigen specificity is unknown.

Unstimulated regulatory T cells (CD4+CD25+CD127-), CD4+CD25- non-regulatory cells, CD4 and CD8 cells were FACS-sorted from thawed PBMCs. Data came from immunoSEQ multiplex PCR; TCRdb stores just in-frame clones and leaves some out. This sample has 50,000 to 75,000 clones, with 80% to 90% found just once. Germline V CDR1 and CDR2: SGHNT, YYREEE (reference sequence). The ends were cut back, 5 bases at V and 3 bases at J, with 5 bases in the middle. This CDR3 has 11 amino acids. The study, taken as a whole, reports: Tolerant patients' donor-specific Tregs expanded beyond overall Tregs, suggesting antigen-driven growth. Findings come from small patient numbers and require larger validation. Expanding Tregs on activated donor B cells appeared to best identify donor-specific TCRbeta clones.

Material: Tregs from blood, obtained before the transplant. This receptor was identified in a human donor who received a combined kidney and bone marrow transplant. The rearrangement uses TRBV5-4 and TRBJ2-5; D uncertain. CDR3 sequence reads: CASREEETQYF. Written as DNA, the CDR3 is TGTGCCAGCAGGGAAGAAGAGACCCAGTACTTC.